These T cell receptor beta chains were read from a single sample in a study of long-term antiretroviral therapy in people with HIV. Generated by immunoSEQ multiplex PCR, the TCRdb table keeps only in-frame clones and is missing some. The sample consists of around 34,000 clones, approximately 74% of them appearing once. Sequences were derived from unsorted PBMCs, sampled 3 years after starting antiretroviral therapy. Receptors were obtained from a man over 45 with HIV. Each CDR3 is given with its conserved first and last residue. D genes are given only for firm matches. Clone size, where shown, is once, few, many, or a class for clones that have expanded.

>TRBD1|TRBV10-3|.|TRBJ1-1
CAIMGTGGMNTEAFF
TGTGCCATCATGGGGACAGGGGGGATGAACACTGAAGCTTTCTTT
>.|TRBV19|once|TRBJ2-6
CASRPGVSGANVLTF
TGTGCCAGTAGACCGGGGGTCTCTGGGGCCAACGTCCTGACTTTC
>.|TRBV7-2|.|TRBJ2-7
CASSPFGRTTYEQYF
TGTGCCAGCAGCCCTTTTGGGCGGACAACCTACGAGCAGTACTTC
>.|TRBV25-1|.|TRBJ2-5
CASSEYRGLNQETQYF
TGTGCCAGCAGTGAATATCGGGGGCTCAACCAAGAGACCCAGTACTTC
>TRBD1|TRBV18|.|TRBJ1-1
CASSPRQGESEAFF
TGTGCCAGCTCACCACGGCAGGGGGAAAGTGAAGCTTTCTTT
>TRBD1|TRBV5-4|.|TRBJ1-2
CASSPGTGYGYTF
TGTGCCAGCAGCCCCGGGACAGGGTATGGCTACACCTTC
>TRBD2|TRBV7-9|.|TRBJ2-7
CASRPTSGGRYEQYF
TGTGCCAGCAGACCTACTAGCGGGGGGCGCTACGAGCAGTACTTC
>TRBD1|TRBV14|few|TRBJ1-2
CASSPNQQGNYGYTF
TGTGCCAGCAGCCCCAACCAACAGGGGAACTATGGCTACACCTTC
>.|TRBV7-2|.|TRBJ2-7
CASSLEVARYEQYF
TGTGCCAGCAGCCTCGAGGTGGCCAGGTACGAGCAGTACTTC
>.|TRBV7-3|few|TRBJ2-1
CASSSLGSGNEQFF
TGTGCCAGCAGCTCCCTGGGGTCCGGGAATGAGCAGTTCTTC
>.|TRBV19|.|TRBJ2-3
CATRSGFIGTDTQYF
TGTGCCACCAGGAGTGGGTTTATTGGCACAGATACGCAGTATTTT
>.|TRBV7-9|once|TRBJ1-1
CASSLGQMNTEAFF
TGTGCCAGCAGCTTGGGGCAGATGAACACTGAAGCTTTCTTT
>.|TRBV28|few|TRBJ1-2
CATFGAERGYTF
TGTGCCACCTTTGGGGCAGAGAGAGGCTACACCTTC
>TRBD2|TRBV6-5|.|TRBJ2-1
CASSTETSGIPLGFF
TGTGCCAGCAGTACCGAGACTAGCGGGATCCCCTTGGGGTTCTTC
>TRBD2|TRBV7-2|few|TRBJ2-1
CASSALAGGYNEQFF
TGTGCCAGCAGCGCTTTAGCGGGGGGCTACAATGAGCAGTTCTTC
>.|TRBV29-1|.|TRBJ2-7
CSVEDLDSYEQYF
TGCAGCGTTGAAGATCTGGACTCCTACGAGCAGTACTTC
>TRBD2|TRBV11-2|few|TRBJ2-1
CASSLEAGTYNEQFF
TGTGCCAGCAGCTTGGAAGCGGGGACTTACAATGAGCAGTTCTTC
>.|TRBV19|.|TRBJ2-7
CASSMGSLPYEQYF
TGTGCCAGTAGTATGGGGAGTCTACCCTACGAGCAGTACTTC
>.|TRBV28|few|TRBJ1-4
CASRSGATNEKLFF
TGTGCCAGCAGATCGGGTGCAACTAATGAAAAACTGTTTTTT
>.|TRBV19|.|TRBJ2-7
CASSIKKWGADEQYF
TGTGCCAGTAGTATTAAGAAGTGGGGGGCCGACGAGCAGTACTTC
>.|TRBV6-5|.|TRBJ2-3
CASSYSGAGTDTQYF
TGTGCCAGCAGTTACTCAGGGGCGGGCACAGATACGCAGTATTTT
>TRBD2|TRBV7-9|.|TRBJ2-3
CASSLPGGRDTQYF
TGTGCCAGCAGCTTGCCGGGAGGGCGGGATACGCAGTATTTT
>.|TRBV5-4|.|TRBJ2-1
CASSSPSGSYNEQFF
TGTGCCAGCAGCTCTCCCAGCGGATCTTACAATGAGCAGTTCTTC
>.|TRBV29-1|once|TRBJ2-7
CSASGVHEQYF
TGCAGCGCATCCGGGGTCCACGAGCAGTACTTC
>.|TRBV7-9|.|TRBJ2-7
CASSPDSISYEQYF
TGTGCCAGCAGCCCGGACTCAATTTCCTACGAGCAGTACTTC
>.|TRBV27|.|TRBJ1-2
CASSSGRNYGYTF
TGTGCCAGCAGTTCCGGGAGGAACTATGGCTACACCTTC
>TRBD1|TRBV5-1|.|TRBJ1-4
CASSSFRGRDEKLFF
TGCGCCAGCAGCTCTTTCAGGGGGCGCGATGAAAAACTGTTTTTT
>TRBD1|TRBV7-9|few|TRBJ1-2
CASSIQGADGYTF
TGTGCCAGCAGCATACAGGGGGCAGATGGCTACACCTTC
>.|TRBV5-1|few|TRBJ1-6
CASSLTQGNSPLHF
TGCGCCAGCAGCTTGACGCAGGGCAATTCACCCCTCCACTTT
>TRBD1|TRBV18|.|TRBJ1-5
CASSPWTQGVGQPQHF
TGTGCCAGCTCACCTTGGACGCAGGGGGTGGGTCAGCCCCAGCATTTT
>.|TRBV28|.|TRBJ2-7
CASSDPAGEEQYF
TGTGCCAGCAGTGACCCCGCAGGGGAAGAGCAGTACTTC
>TRBD2|TRBV19|.|TRBJ2-2
CASSTGLAGGMNTGELFF
TGTGCCAGTAGTACGGGACTAGCGGGAGGGATGAACACCGGGGAGCTGTTTTTT
>TRBD2|TRBV7-9|.|TRBJ2-1
CASSPGTSWYDEQFF
TGTGCCAGCAGCCCCGGGACTAGCTGGTACGATGAGCAGTTCTTC
>TRBD1|TRBV6-4|once|TRBJ1-5
CASSPDRGQPQHF
TGTGCCAGCAGCCCCGACAGGGGGCAGCCCCAGCATTTT
>.|TRBV19|.|TRBJ2-3
CASGTGTGTDTQYF
TGTGCCAGTGGTACCGGGACGGGCACAGATACGCAGTATTTT
>TRBD1|TRBV5-5|.|TRBJ2-3
CASSGTGNRDTQYF
TGTGCCAGCAGCGGGACAGGGAACAGAGATACGCAGTATTTT
>.|TRBV28|once|TRBJ2-7
CASSETAYEQYF
TGTGCCAGCAGTGAGACAGCTTACGAGCAGTACTTC
>TRBD1|TRBV28|.|TRBJ1-2
CASSQGAGWGYTF
TGTGCCAGCAGCCAGGGGGCAGGGTGGGGCTACACCTTC
>TRBD2|TRBV6-5|.|TRBJ2-1
CASSSTSGGAYNEQFF
TGTGCCAGCAGTTCGACTAGCGGGGGAGCTTACAATGAGCAGTTCTTC
>.|TRBV4-2|.|TRBJ1-3
CASSQRDPGDTIYF
TGTGCCAGCAGCCAAAGGGACCCAGGAGACACCATATATTTT
>TRBD2|TRBV5-1|.|TRBJ2-7
CASSFLAGFSYEQYF
TGCGCCAGCAGCTTCCTAGCGGGCTTCTCCTACGAGCAGTACTTC
>.|TRBV4-3|.|TRBJ1-1
CASSQGRQNTEAFF
TGCGCCAGCAGCCAAGGTCGGCAGAACACTGAAGCTTTCTTT
>.|TRBV11-3|.|TRBJ2-1
CASSLEPYKGQFF
TGTGCCAGCAGCTTGGAGCCATACAAAGGGCAGTTCTTC
>.|TRBV6-5|.|TRBJ2-7
CASSPNIYYEQYF
TGTGCCAGCAGTCCCAATATTTACTACGAGCAGTACTTC
>TRBD2|TRBV29-1|.|TRBJ2-3
CSVGGLTSGRRDTQYF
TGCAGCGTTGGTGGTTTGACTAGCGGGAGAAGAGATACGCAGTATTTT
>.|TRBV5-1|.|TRBJ2-2
CASSMVVDTGELFF
TGCGCCAGCAGCATGGTCGTAGACACCGGGGAGCTGTTTTTT
>.|TRBV28|.|TRBJ1-3
CATIGRLSGNTIYF
TGTGCCACTATAGGGCGGCTCTCTGGAAACACCATATATTTT
>TRBD2|TRBV27|.|TRBJ2-1
CASSFLPGLAAVFSYNEQFF
TGTGCCAGCAGTTTCCTCCCGGGACTAGCGGCCGTCTTCTCCTACAATGAGCAGTTCTTC
>.|TRBV11-3|.|TRBJ1-6
CASSRDGANSPLHF
TGTGCCAGCAGCCGGGACGGGGCGAATTCACCCCTCCACTTT
>TRBD2|TRBV19|.|TRBJ2-1
CASSRSATGTSGSVGSYNEQFF
TGTGCCAGTAGCCGCTCGGCTACCGGGACTAGCGGGAGTGTTGGGTCCTACAATGAGCAGTTCTTC
>TRBD1|TRBV18|.|TRBJ2-7
CASSPPGVRGSNEQYF
TGTGCCAGCTCACCCCCCGGAGTCAGGGGGTCCAACGAGCAGTACTTC